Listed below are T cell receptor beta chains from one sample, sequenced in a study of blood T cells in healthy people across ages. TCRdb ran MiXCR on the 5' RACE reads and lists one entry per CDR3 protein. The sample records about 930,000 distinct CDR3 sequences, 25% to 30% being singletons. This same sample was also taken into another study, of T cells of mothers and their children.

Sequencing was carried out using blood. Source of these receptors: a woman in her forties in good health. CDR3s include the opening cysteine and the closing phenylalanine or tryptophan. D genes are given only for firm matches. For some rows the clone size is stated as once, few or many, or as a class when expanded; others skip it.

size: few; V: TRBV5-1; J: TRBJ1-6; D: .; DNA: TGCGCCAGCAGCTTGGCAGACAGGAATTCACCCCTCCACTTT; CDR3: CASSLADRNSPLHF
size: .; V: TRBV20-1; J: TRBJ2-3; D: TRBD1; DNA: TGCAGTGCTAGAGCCCTGGGGGGACAGGGGATCACAGATACGCAGTATTTT; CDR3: CSARALGGQGITDTQYF
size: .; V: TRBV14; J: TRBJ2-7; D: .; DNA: TGTGCCAGCATTCAGGGTGAGGTCGAGCAGTACTTC; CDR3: CASIQGEVEQYF
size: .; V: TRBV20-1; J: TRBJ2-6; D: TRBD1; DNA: TGCAGTGCTGACAGGGCCGGGGCCAACGTCCTGACTTTC; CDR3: CSADRAGANVLTF
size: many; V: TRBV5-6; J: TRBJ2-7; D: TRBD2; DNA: TGTGCCAGCAGCTTGGTCGGGGGGAACTCCTACGAGCAGTACTTC; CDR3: CASSLVGGNSYEQYF
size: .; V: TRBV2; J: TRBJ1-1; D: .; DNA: TGTGCCAGCATCGCGTACACTGAAGCTTTCTTT; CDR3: CASIAYTEAFF
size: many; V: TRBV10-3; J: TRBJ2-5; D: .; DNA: TGTGCCATCAGTGAGTCTGGTCAGCCGCTGGAGACCCAGTACTTC; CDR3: CAISESGQPLETQYF
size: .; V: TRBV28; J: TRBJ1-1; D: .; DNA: TGTGCCAGCAGTTTTTCCCCCCGACAGGATCAAATAAACACTGAAGCTTTCTTT; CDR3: CASSFSPRQDQINTEAFF
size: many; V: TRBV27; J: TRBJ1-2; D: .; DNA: TGTGCCAGCAGTTCCCGGGGCCCGAGCTATGGCTACACCTTC; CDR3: CASSSRGPSYGYTF
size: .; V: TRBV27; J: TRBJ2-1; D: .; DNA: TGTGCCAGCAGTTTTTTGGTAGGCAAGACCTACAATGAGCAGTTCTTC; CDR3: CASSFLVGKTYNEQFF
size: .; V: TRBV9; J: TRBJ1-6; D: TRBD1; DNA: TGTGCCAGCAGCGTCGATCCGGGACAGAATAATTCACCCCTCCACTTT; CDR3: CASSVDPGQNNSPLHF
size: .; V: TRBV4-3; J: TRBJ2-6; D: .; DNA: TGCGCCAGCAGCCCAATCCAGGGTACTGGGGCCAACGTCCGGACTTTC; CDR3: CASSPIQGTGANVRTF
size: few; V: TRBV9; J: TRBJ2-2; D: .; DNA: TGTGCCAGCAGCGTAATGCCTGGCCTAAACACCGGGGAGCTGTTTTTT; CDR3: CASSVMPGLNTGELFF
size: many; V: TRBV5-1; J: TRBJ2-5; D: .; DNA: TGCGCCAGCAGCTTCTCCGGGACTGTCGATGAGACCCAGTACTTC; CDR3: CASSFSGTVDETQYF
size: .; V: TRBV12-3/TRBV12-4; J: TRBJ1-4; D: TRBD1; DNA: TGTGCCAGCAGTACTACAGGGGGCAAACTGTTTTTT; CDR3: CASSTTGGKLFF
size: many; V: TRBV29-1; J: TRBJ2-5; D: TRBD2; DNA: TGCAGCGTGGAGACTAGCGGGGGGCGAGAGACCCAGTACTTC; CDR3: CSVETSGGRETQYF
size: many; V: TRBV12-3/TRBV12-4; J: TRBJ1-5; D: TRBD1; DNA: TGTGCCAGCAGTTTAGGCGGGTCTCAGGACAGGGGGCTAAGCAATCAGCCCCAGCATTTT; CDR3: CASSLGGSQDRGLSNQPQHF
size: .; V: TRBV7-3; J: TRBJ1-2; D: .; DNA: TGTGCCAGCAGCTTACAGGGAGGAAGTCGGAACGGCTACACCTTC; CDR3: CASSLQGGSRNGYTF
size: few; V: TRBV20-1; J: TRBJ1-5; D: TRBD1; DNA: TGCAGTGCTAGGGCACCGGGACAGGAAGCGCAGCCCCAGCATTTT; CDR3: CSARAPGQEAQPQHF
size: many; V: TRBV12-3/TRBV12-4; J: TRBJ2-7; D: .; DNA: TGTGCCAGCACCGCGGATCTCCTCTCCTACGAGCAGTACTTC; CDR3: CASTADLLSYEQYF
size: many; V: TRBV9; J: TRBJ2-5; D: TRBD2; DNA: TGTGCCAGCAGCGTAGGCGGACTAGACCAAGAGACCCAGTACTTC; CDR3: CASSVGGLDQETQYF
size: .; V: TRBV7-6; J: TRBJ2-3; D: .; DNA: TGTGCCAGCAGCGCCCACCCAATACCCTCGTCATCGGATACGCAGTATTTT; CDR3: CASSAHPIPSSSDTQYF
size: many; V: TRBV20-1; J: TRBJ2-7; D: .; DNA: TGCAGTGCTAGAGACAGAAACCCCTACGAGCAGTACTTC; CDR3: CSARDRNPYEQYF
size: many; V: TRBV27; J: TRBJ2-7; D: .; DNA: TGTGCCAGCAGTTTATCGGGACAACACGAGCAGTACTTC; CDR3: CASSLSGQHEQYF
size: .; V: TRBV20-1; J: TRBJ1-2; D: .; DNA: TGCAGTGCTAGAGATCCGGGGGGGACTTATGGCTACTCCTTC; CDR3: CSARDPGGTYGYSF
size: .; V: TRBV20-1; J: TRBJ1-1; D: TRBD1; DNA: TGCAGTGCTAGGGAGGACAGGGAAGCTTTCTTT; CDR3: CSAREDREAFF
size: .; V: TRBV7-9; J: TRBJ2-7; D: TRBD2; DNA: TGTGCCAGCAGCTTAGTGGGACTAGCGGGGGACAACTCCTACGAGCAGTACTTC; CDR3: CASSLVGLAGDNSYEQYF
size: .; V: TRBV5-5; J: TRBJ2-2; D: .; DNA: TGTGCCAGCAGCTTGGAATTCGGACACAACACCGGGGAGCGGTTTTTT; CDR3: CASSLEFGHNTGERFF
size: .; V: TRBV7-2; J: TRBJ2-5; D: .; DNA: TGTGCCAGCAGCTTGGGTGTAACGGGGGGCAATGAGCAGTACTTC; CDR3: CASSLGVTGGNEQYF
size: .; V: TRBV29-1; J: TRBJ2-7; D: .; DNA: TGCAGCGTTGTGCAGACCTACGAGCAGTACTTC; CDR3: CSVVQTYEQYF
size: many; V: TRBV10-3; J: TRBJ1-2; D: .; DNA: TGTGCCACCGAGGGAGGTGATTATGGCTACACCTTC; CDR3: CATEGGDYGYTF
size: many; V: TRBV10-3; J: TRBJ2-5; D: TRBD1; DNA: TGTGCCATCAGGGGGACAGCTCAAGAGACCCAGTACTTC; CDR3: CAIRGTAQETQYF
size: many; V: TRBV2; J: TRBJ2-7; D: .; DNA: TGTGCCAGCAGTGATGGGGGATACGAGCAGTACTTC; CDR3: CASSDGGYEQYF
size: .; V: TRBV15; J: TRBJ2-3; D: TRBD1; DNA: TGTGCCACCAGCAGAGATCGGTCTAGAGGGACAGGGAGCACAGATACGCAGTATTTT; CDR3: CATSRDRSRGTGSTDTQYF
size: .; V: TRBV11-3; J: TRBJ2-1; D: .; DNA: TGTGCCAGCAGCGGGGAGGGACACAGAAGTTACAATGAGCAGTTCTTC; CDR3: CASSGEGHRSYNEQFF
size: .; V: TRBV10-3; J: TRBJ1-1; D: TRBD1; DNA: TGTGCCATCAGTGAGTCTCAGGGGGGCAGAACTGAAGCTTTCTTT; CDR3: CAISESQGGRTEAFF
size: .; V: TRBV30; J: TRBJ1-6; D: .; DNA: TGTGCCTGGAGTGTTCGGAAAATGAATTCACCCCTCCACTTT; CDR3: CAWSVRKMNSPLHF
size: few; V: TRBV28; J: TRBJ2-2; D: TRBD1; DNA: TGTGCCAGCAGTTTCCCGGGACAGGGGGCGCTCACCGGGGAGCTGTTTTTT; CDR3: CASSFPGQGALTGELFF
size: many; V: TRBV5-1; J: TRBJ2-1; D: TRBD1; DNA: TGCGCCAGCAGCCCACGGGGGACAGGGGAACGTAATGAGCAGTTCTTC; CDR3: CASSPRGTGERNEQFF
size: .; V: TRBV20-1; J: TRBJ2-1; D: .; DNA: TGCAGTGCTATCAGTCCGACCTTGGGGTCGGGCTCCTACAATGAGCAGTTCTTC; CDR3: CSAISPTLGSGSYNEQFF
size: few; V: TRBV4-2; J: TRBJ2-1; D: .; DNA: TGTGCCAGCAGCCAGCGCAATGAGCAGTTCTTC; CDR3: CASSQRNEQFF
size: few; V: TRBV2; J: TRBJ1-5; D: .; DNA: TGTGCCAGCAGTGATTCCCTGGCAGGGTCTCAGCCCCAGCATTTT; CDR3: CASSDSLAGSQPQHF
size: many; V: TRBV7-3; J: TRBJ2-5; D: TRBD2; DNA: TGTGCCAGCAGCTTATCGGGACTAGCGACGGAGACCCAGTACTTC; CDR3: CASSLSGLATETQYF
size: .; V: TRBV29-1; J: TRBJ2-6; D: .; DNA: TGCAGCGTTGATTCGATTGGCTCCTCTGGGGCCAACGTCCTGACTTTC; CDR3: CSVDSIGSSGANVLTF
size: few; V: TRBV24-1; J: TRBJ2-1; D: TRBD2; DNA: TGTGCCACCAGTGACTCCTCCGGGGGGACGGACAATGAGCAGTTCTTC; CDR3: CATSDSSGGTDNEQFF
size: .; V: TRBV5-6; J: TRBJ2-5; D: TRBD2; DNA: TGTGCCAGCAGCCTTCTAGCGGAACAAGAGACCCAGTACTTC; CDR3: CASSLLAEQETQYF
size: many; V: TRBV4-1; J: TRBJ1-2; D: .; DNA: TGCGCCAGCAGCCAAGCGAGTCAGGGCTATGGCTACACCTTC; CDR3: CASSQASQGYGYTF